The present TCR beta chain was sequenced within a study of T cell responses to AZD1222 COVID-19 vaccine (dated by TCRdb to the early 2020s). Looking at the study overall: Because spike-specific TCR depth and breadth did not differ between the two schedules, AZD1222 recipients who got a second dose at roughly 4 weeks were pooled with those who got a second dose at roughly 12 weeks. TCR sequencing covered approximately 230 trial participants: approximately 200 given two doses of AZD1222 and 26 given two doses of MenACWY control vaccine. Trial participants were enrolled by age into subgroups of 18-55, 56-69 and 70-plus years, and 148, 28 and 57 TCR-sequenced participants, respectively, were included in these subgroups. The paper's findings and limits, for the study overall: Participants were mostly white British and included more females than males, and it was suggested by the authors that clonal diversity may have been underestimated. The vaccine-associated CD4 TCRs covered the entire spike protein, and the dominant responses fell in regions 160-218 and 743-854. Because no day 14 peak-response samples were available, the repertoires could be characterized only after the peak T cell response. Epitopes outside the regions mutated in the B.1.351 and B.1.1.7 variants were reportedly recognized by nearly half of the unique spike-specific TCRs. A significant rise in spike-specific TCR breadth and depth was observed after two AZD1222 doses relative to day 0 and relative to MenACWY recipients. In the small 56-69-year group, the increase in depth fell short of significance, most likely because of low power. Only a handful of AZD1222 recipients were SARS-CoV-2 seropositive at baseline, limiting conclusions about previously exposed vaccinees.

The CDR3 regions of human TCRbeta chains were subjected to immunosequencing. Per the source publication's procedure: Repertoire TCRs were checked for matches against a reference library of SARS-CoV-2-specific TCRs that had been generated using the MIRA antigen-specificity platform. Breadth was defined as the fraction of unique TCRs that were SARS-CoV-2-associated. Depth was defined as the fraction of total T cells that were SARS-CoV-2-associated. Using the MIRA data, every spike-specific TCR was mapped to the spike region that the TCR reacted to and assigned to either a CD4 or a CD8 class. Log10-transformed breadth and depth values were compared by one-way ANOVA with Sidak's multiple comparisons tests. TCRdb limited this immuneACCESS table to in-frame rearrangements with V and J called. A share of clones is missing; checked studies link under half to unresolved V genes, and the rest is unexplained. For V, J and clone size, that table is used; D and trimming come from the DNA. This sample lists roughly 120,000 clones; roughly 88% were detected once. The top ten clonotypes cover over 8.5% of the sample.

Concerning this clone: The target of this receptor is not known. Nothing much larger sits one base from this clone, and base qualities are not available.

The intended sense of this specimen's time point label: baseline before first vaccination. Samples from vaccinated people were obtained from the UK trials COV001 and COV002, which included a single-blind randomized controlled phase 2/3 trial of AZD1222 (ChAdOx1 nCoV-19) in healthy adults. For TCRbeta chain sequencing, PBMC samples were collected from trial participants at day 0 and at day 28 after the second dose. The CDR3 runs 12 residues from the cysteine to the phenylalanine. The retained sequence is limited to the CDR3, 36 bases, with the frame set at the first base. The germline ends are 14 bases apart after V is trimmed by 5 bases and J by 10 bases.

The V and J segments used are TRBV12-3 or TRBV12-4 and TRBJ1-1; a weak D assignment points to TRBD1 (5 bases agree). Here the sequenced sample was peripheral blood, taken on day 0 of AZD1222 vaccination. The TCR originated in an adult in good health. The CDR3 has the sequence CASSRDSGGAFF. In nucleotides, the sequence is TGTGCCAGCAGTAGGGACTCCGGTGGAGCTTTCTTT.